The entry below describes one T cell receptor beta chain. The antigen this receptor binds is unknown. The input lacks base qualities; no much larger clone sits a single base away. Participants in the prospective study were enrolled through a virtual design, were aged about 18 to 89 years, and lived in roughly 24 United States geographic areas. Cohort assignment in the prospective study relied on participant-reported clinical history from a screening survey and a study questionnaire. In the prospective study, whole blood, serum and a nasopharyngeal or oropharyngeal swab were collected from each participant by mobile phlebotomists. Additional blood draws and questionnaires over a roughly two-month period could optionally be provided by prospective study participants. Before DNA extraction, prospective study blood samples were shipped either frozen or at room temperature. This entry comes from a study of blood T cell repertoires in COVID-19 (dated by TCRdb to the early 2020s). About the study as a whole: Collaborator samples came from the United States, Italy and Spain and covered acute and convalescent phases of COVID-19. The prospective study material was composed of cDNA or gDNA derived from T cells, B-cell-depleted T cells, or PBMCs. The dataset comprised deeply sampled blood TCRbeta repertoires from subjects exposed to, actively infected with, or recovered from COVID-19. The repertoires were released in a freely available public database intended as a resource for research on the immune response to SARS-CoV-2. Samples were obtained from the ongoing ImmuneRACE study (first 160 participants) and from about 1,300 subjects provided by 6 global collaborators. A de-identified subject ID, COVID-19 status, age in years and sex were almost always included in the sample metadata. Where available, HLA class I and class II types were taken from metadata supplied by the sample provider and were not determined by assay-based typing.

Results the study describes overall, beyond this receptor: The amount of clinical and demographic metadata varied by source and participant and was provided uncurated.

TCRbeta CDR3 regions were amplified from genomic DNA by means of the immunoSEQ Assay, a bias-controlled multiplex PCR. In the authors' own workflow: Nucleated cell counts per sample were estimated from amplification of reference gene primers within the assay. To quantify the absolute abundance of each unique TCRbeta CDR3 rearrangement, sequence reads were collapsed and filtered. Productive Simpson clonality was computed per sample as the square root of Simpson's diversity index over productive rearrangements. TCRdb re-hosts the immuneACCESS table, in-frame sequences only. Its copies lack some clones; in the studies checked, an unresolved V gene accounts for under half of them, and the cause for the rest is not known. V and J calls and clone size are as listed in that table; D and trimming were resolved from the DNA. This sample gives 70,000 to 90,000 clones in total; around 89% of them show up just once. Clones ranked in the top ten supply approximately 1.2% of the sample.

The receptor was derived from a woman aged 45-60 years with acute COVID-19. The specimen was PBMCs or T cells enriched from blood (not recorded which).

The nucleotide sequence is TGTGCCATCAGTGAGTCGACTAGCGGCACCGGGGAGCTGTTTTTT. This sequence encodes CAISESTSGTGELFF. The rearrangement joined TRBV10-3 to TRBJ2-2, with 9 junctional bases fitting TRBD2. The CDR3 sequence holds 15 residues, the cysteine and phenylalanine included. Just the 45-base CDR3 DNA is kept, in frame starting at base 1. CDR1 and CDR2, looked up from the germline V gene, are ENHRY and SYGVKD. From V the trimming removes 0 bases and from J it removes 4 bases, while the gene matches leave 0 bases of the junction unaccounted for.